One T cell receptor beta chain is described in this entry. No antigen is known for it. Repertoires were generated with immunoSEQ multiplex PCR, while TCRdb's copy carries only in-frame clones and drops some. Of around 100,000 clones in the sample, over 85% are singletons; the top ten hold less than 0.4%. Deletions cut 1 base from V and 3 bases from J, with 8 bases between. This CDR3 spans 13 amino acids. Germline V gene sequence: CDR1 SGHRS, CDR2 YFSETQ. The source of the sample is a study of siplizumab effects on memory and regulatory T cells. Overall study results and limits: Under siplizumab, an average about 70% of mappable alloreactive CD4+ clones were Treg-derived, compared with 26.9% in controls. Alloreactive sequences traceable to unstimulated CD4+ memory cells were significantly reduced by siplizumab. Naive T cells were seemingly more diverse than memory cells, and major contributions to the alloresponse seemed to be made by them.

The chain couples TRBV5-1 to TRBJ2-7; D might be TRBD1 (7 bases). The material sequenced was non-Treg CD4+ T cells sorted from blood. This TCR came from a human donor in good health. CDR3 residues: CASSLQGGYEQYF. The DNA of the CDR3 is TGCGCCAGCAGCTTGCAGGGGGGCTACGAGCAGTACTTC.